This passage covers 29 T cell receptor beta chains from one sample sequenced in a study of T cell clonotyping in hematopoietic cell transplantation. Produced via immunoSEQ multiplex PCR; TCRdb's table is partial and in-frame only. The repertoire holds 10,000 to 14,000 clones, with roughly 89% as singletons. Specimen: PBMCs, collected 100 days after allogeneic stem cell transplant. These receptors came from a female patient in her 60s who had an allogeneic stem cell transplant from an unrelated donor, so the T cells may come from the graft donor. Some clones in this sample may be carry-over from other donors' samples.

By sample fraction, this clone is medium-sized. The rearrangement links TRBV7-2 to TRBJ2-7, with D perhaps being TRBD1 or TRBD2 (5 bases each). V lost 1 base to trimming and J lost 3 bases, with 7 bases between them. CDR1 is SGHTA and CDR2 is FQGNSA in the germline V gene. The CDR3 runs 13 residues. The CDR3 is CASSLGDLYEQYF. CDR3 sequence (DNA): TGTGCCAGCAGCTTAGGGGACCTCTACGAGCAGTACTTC.

J is TRBJ2-2 and V is TRBV2; TRBD2 is a possible D gene (5 bases). Per germline, CDR1 SNHLY and CDR2 FYNNEI. V shed 2 bases and J shed 3 bases, with 10 bases lying between them. The CDR3 totals 15 residues. The CDR3 bases are TGTGCCAGCAGTGAATTGGGAGCGGACACCGGGGAGCTGTTTTTT. It translates to CASSELGADTGELFF.

The V and J genes are TRBV5-1 and TRBJ2-7, with D unclear. With 0 bases removed from V and 5 bases from J, the gap between germline ends came to 9 bases. The germline CDR1 and CDR2 sequences are SGHRS and YFSETQ. The CDR3 length is 13 residues. CDR3 amino acids: CASSLALWDEQYF. In DNA, the CDR3 is TGCGCCAGCAGCTTGGCTCTTTGGGACGAGCAGTACTTC.

A few counts support this clone. The J gene is TRBJ2-7, the V gene TRBV7-2, with no clear D. CDR1 is SGHTA and CDR2 is FQGNSA in the germline V gene. V was cut by 4 bases and J by 2 bases, with 12 bases left in between. This CDR3 has 14 residues. The chain's CDR3 is CASSSDGSPYEQYF. CDR3 nucleotide sequence: TGTGCCAGCAGCTCGGACGGTTCCCCCTACGAGCAGTACTTC.

The gene calls are TRBV30 and TRBJ2-5; unclear D gene. V was trimmed by 2 bases and J by 4 bases, leaving 8 bases between them. The germline V gene has CDR1 GTSNPN and CDR2 SVGIG (reference sequence). The CDR3 has 12 amino acids. CDR3 in amino acids: CAWSKTIETQYF. As DNA, the CDR3 is TGTGCCTGGAGTAAAACCATAGAGACCCAGTACTTC. The full variable domain, in which reference TRBV30 and TRBJ2-5 provide the parts outside the CDR3, is SQTIHQWPATLVQPVGSPLSLECTVEGTSNPNLYWYRQAAGRGLQLLFYSVGIGQISSEVPQNLSASRPQDRQFILSSKKLLLSDSGFYLCAWSKTIETQYFGPGTRLLVL.

V is TRBV28 and J is TRBJ2-7, with a weak D call TRBD1 (6 bases). The CDR3 is 15 residues long. Germline V gives CDR1 MDHEN, CDR2 SYDVKM. The V gene lost 10 bases and the J gene lost 5 bases, with 24 bases spanning the gap. The CDR3 nucleotides are TGTGCCACCAACTCTGGGGGCCCGGGATCGAACGAGCAGTACTTC. It codes for CATNSGGPGSNEQYF.

This chain uses TRBV5-1 with TRBJ1-1; 8 nucleotides line up with TRBD1. CDR1 and CDR2 from the germline V gene are SGHRS and YFSETQ. This CDR3 has 15 residues. J gave up 4 bases and V 4 bases, and 9 bases lay outside the gene matches. The CDR3 DNA sequence: TGCGCCAGCAGCCCCACAGGGGGTAGCGGCACTGAAGCTTTCTTT. Its protein product is CASSPTGGSGTEAFF.

This chain joins TRBV27 and TRBJ2-5; possibly TRBD1 or TRBD2 for D (5 bases each). Germline V lookup: CDR1 MNHEY, CDR2 SMNVEV (reference sequence). Trimming pared 5 bases from V and 5 bases from J, leaving 15 bases between. The CDR3 has 14 amino acids. The CDR3 DNA reads as TGTGCCAGCAGTCCCCCGGGACCAAGGGAGACCCAGTACTTC. This encodes CASSPPGPRETQYF.

V and J are TRBV7-2 and TRBJ2-5; D not certain. The CDR3 totals 13 residues. Germline loops: CDR1 SGHTA, CDR2 FQGNSA. V lost 0 bases and J lost 5, with 7 bases in between. The CDR3 coding sequence is TGTGCCAGCAGCTTAGCTGGGCGGGAGACCCAGTACTTC. Amino acid sequence: CASSLAGRETQYF.

This chain links TRBV6-5 with TRBJ2-5; TRBD2 aligns across 9 bases. The CDR3 is 15 residues long. V gave up 2 bases and J gave up 1 base; unmatched junction bases: 2. In germline, CDR1 is MNHEY, CDR2 SVGAGI. CDR3 DNA sequence: TGTGCCAGCAGTTACCTAGCGGGGACCCAAGAGACCCAGTACTTC. Amino acid sequence: CASSYLAGTQETQYF.

The CDR3 bases are TGTGCCAGCAGGAGGACAGCATTTGTGGGAAAACTGTTTTTT. Translated, it gives CASRRTAFVGKLFF. The gene calls are TRBV28 and TRBJ1-4, with D possibly being TRBD1 (6 bases). Germline-derived CDR1 and CDR2 are MDHEN and SYDVKM. This CDR3 contains 14 residues. Trimming shortened V by 6 bases and J by 10 bases, and 18 bases separated the two germline ends.

This clone was counted a few times. This chain links TRBV28 with TRBJ1-2; tentative D call: TRBD1 (5 bases). Germline-derived CDR1 and CDR2 are MDHEN and SYDVKM. Deletions cut 2 bases from V and 3 bases from J, with 7 bases between. The CDR3 contains 13 residues. CDR3 amino acids: CASSLEQDYGYTF. CDR3 bases: TGTGCCAGCAGTTTAGAACAGGACTATGGCTACACCTTC.

The V call is TRBV11-2, the J call TRBJ1-4, with a tentative D call TRBD1 (6 bases). The V end lost 2 bases, the J end lost 3 bases, and 19 bases lay between the germline ends. The CDR3 is made up of 18 amino acids. Germline CDR1 SGHAT, CDR2 FQNNGV. The CDR3 DNA is TGTGCCAGCAGCTTACGCCCCGCCAGGGGCTCTGCTAATGAAAAACTGTTTTTT. Translated, it gives CASSLRPARGSANEKLFF.

The chain is built from TRBV5-6 and TRBJ2-2; 7 bases agree with TRBD1. This CDR3 spans 15 amino acids. CDR1 is SGHDT, CDR2 YYEEEE, per germline. V lost 3 bases and J lost 11; bases outside the gene matches: 13. The CDR3 DNA reads as TGTGCCAGCAGCTCCCGGGACAGCGCCTTCCGTGAGCTGTTTTTT. Encoded protein: CASSSRDSAFRELFF.

The chain is built from TRBV5-1 and TRBJ2-7; TRBD2 might be the D (5 bases). The ends were cut back, 5 bases at V and 2 bases at J, with 11 bases in the middle. Germline lookup yields CDR1 SGHRS and CDR2 YFSETQ. This CDR3 has 13 amino acids. The CDR3: CASRTTTTYEQYF. The DNA for the CDR3 is TGCGCCAGCAGGACTACGACAACCTACGAGCAGTACTTC.

The rearrangement joins TRBV6-5 to TRBJ2-1; the match to TRBD2 covers 8 bases. V dropped 10 bases and J dropped 4; count of bases not matched to a gene: 9. The CDR3 consists of 14 residues. Looked up from germline, CDR1 is MNHEY and CDR2 is SVGAGI. The CDR3 loop is CATAGLERYNEQFF. DNA of the CDR3: TGTGCCACTGCGGGACTAGAAAGATACAATGAGCAGTTCTTC.

The rearrangement links TRBV4-3 to TRBJ2-7; 7 bases agree with TRBD1. The V gene end was trimmed by 3 bases and the J gene end by 3 bases; junction bases not matched to a gene: 8. This CDR3 is 15 amino acids long. Germline loops: CDR1 LGHNA, CDR2 YSLEER. The CDR3 DNA reads TGCGCCAGCAGCCATGCGACAGGGTCAGGCTACGAGCAGTACTTC. Translating gives CASSHATGSGYEQYF.

The chain has TRBV5-1 and TRBJ1-2; D is undetermined. CDR3 size: 16 residues. CDR1 and CDR2 from the germline V gene are SGHRS and YFSETQ. Trimming took 0 bases from V and 2 from J, leaving 14 bases between them. The CDR3 loop is CASSLEGLRQNYGYTF. CDR3 bases: TGCGCCAGCAGCTTGGAAGGTCTTAGGCAAAACTATGGCTACACCTTC.

DNA for the CDR3: TGTGCCAGCAGCTTAAGGTTTAGCGGGAGTTCCTACAATGAGCAGTTCTTC. Amino acid sequence: CASSLRFSGSSYNEQFF. J is TRBJ2-1 and V is TRBV7-8; 9 bases fit TRBD2. The ends lost 2 bases at V and 1 base at J; junction bases unmatched: 6. This CDR3 contains 17 residues. From germline, CDR1 is SGHVS and CDR2 FQNEAQ.

The genes are TRBV7-2 and TRBJ2-7, with 8 nucleotides matching TRBD2. The V gene end was trimmed by 0 bases and the J gene end by 0 bases; junction bases not matched to a gene: 1. Germline-derived CDR1 and CDR2 are SGHTA and FQGNSA. The CDR3 runs 15 residues. CDR3 coding DNA: TGTGCCAGCAGCTTAGCCAGCGGGAGCTCCTACGAGCAGTACGTC. Encoded protein: CASSLASGSSYEQYV.

V and J are TRBV6-5 and TRBJ2-7; no reliable D call. With 6 bases removed from V and 7 bases from J, the gap between germline ends came to 10 bases. The CDR3 contains 11 residues. Germline CDR1 MNHEY, CDR2 SVGAGI. CDR3 nucleotides: TGTGCCAGCAGCTCCGGTGGTGAGCAGTACTTC. It encodes CASSSGGEQYF.

This chain uses TRBV7-2 with TRBJ1-2; D perhaps matches TRBD1 (5 bases). V was clipped by 3 bases and J by 4 bases, with 12 bases between them. The CDR3 runs 14 residues. The V gene's germline CDR1 is SGHTA and CDR2 FQGNSA. The CDR3 loop is CASSLAREAYGYTF. The CDR3 DNA reads as TGTGCCAGCAGCTTGGCCAGGGAAGCCTATGGCTACACCTTC.

The chain carries TRBV7-8 and TRBJ1-3, with D possibly TRBD1 on 6 matching bases. The CDR3 is 15 residues long. The V end lost 6 bases, the J end lost 1 base, and 13 bases lay between the germline ends. The germline CDR1 and CDR2 sequences are SGHVS and FQNEAQ. CDR3 sequence reads: CASSHRTVSGNTIYF. CDR3 DNA: TGTGCCAGCAGTCACCGGACAGTATCTGGAAACACCATATATTTT.

This chain joins TRBV6-6 and TRBJ1-5; D is unresolved. CDR1 and CDR2 (germline): MNHNY, SVGAGI (reference sequence). The CDR3 has 14 residues. Trimming removed 7 bases from V and 0 bases from J, with 10 bases in between. The CDR3 loop is CASKPGYSNQPQHF. Here the CDR3 DNA reads TGTGCCAGCAAGCCAGGATATAGCAATCAGCCCCAGCATTTT.

This clone was counted once. The rearrangement uses TRBV10-3 and TRBJ1-4; maybe TRBD1 (6 bases). Trimming took off 3 bases at V and 8 bases at J, with 13 bases between the two ends. The CDR3 loop spans 14 amino acids. The germline V gene has CDR1 ENHRY and CDR2 SYGVKD. CDR3 sequence reads: CAISEWGLGEKLFF. Written as DNA, the CDR3 is TGTGCCATCAGTGAATGGGGGCTGGGAGAAAAACTGTTTTTT.

The DNA of the CDR3 is TGTGCCAGCAGCCAATCACTAGGAACCGAGCAGTACTTC. Its protein is CASSQSLGTEQYF. J is TRBJ2-7 and V is TRBV4-2; perhaps TRBD2 as D (5 bases). The CDR3 covers 13 residues. Germline V gene sequence: CDR1 LGHNA, CDR2 YNFKEQ. Trimming removed 2 bases from V and 6 bases from J, with 11 bases in between.

V usage is TRBV4-2 and J usage is TRBJ2-1; TRBD1 matches 7 bases. This CDR3 is built from 16 residues. J gave up 2 bases and V 3 bases, and 7 bases lay outside the gene matches. Germline lookup yields CDR1 LGHNA and CDR2 YNFKEQ. The CDR3 DNA reads TGTGCCAGCAGCCAGGGGGCCGGACAGGCCTACAATGAGCAGTTCTTC. Its translation is CASSQGAGQAYNEQFF.

This chain joins TRBV2 and TRBJ2-1; 9 bases match TRBD1. CDR1 SNHLY and CDR2 FYNNEI come from the germline V gene. Trimming at V came to 10 bases and at J to 3 bases, leaving 7 bases not matched to a gene. The CDR3 has 14 amino acids. DNA of the CDR3: TGTGCCATACGGGGGACAGGGTTCTACAATGAGCAGTTCTTC. Encoded protein: CAIRGTGFYNEQFF.

This chain joins TRBV7-9 and TRBJ2-7; D may correspond to TRBD1 or TRBD2 (5 bases each). V was cut by 2 bases and J by 0 bases, with 14 bases left in between. CDR3 length: 16 residues. Germline-derived CDR1 and CDR2 are SEHNR and FQNEAQ (reference sequence). CDR3 sequence reads: CASSLRGGGSSYEQYF. The CDR3 coding sequence is TGTGCCAGCAGCTTACGGGGCGGCGGGTCCTCCTACGAGCAGTACTTC.